Listed below are T cell receptor beta chains from one sample, sequenced in a study of blood T cell repertoires in COVID-19. TCRdb's copy holds only in-frame clones and misses some; the assay was immunoSEQ multiplex PCR. Counted here are around 170,000 clones, roughly four fifths occurring once; the ten biggest clones make up more than 10%. Sequencing was performed on PBMCs or T cells enriched from blood (not recorded which). All receptors derive from a man in his fifties or sixties who had recovered from COVID-19. The CDR3 runs from the conserved cysteine through the conserved F or W. Fields, in order: clone size, V gene, J gene, D gene, CDR3 protein, CDR3 DNA. A D gene is named only where the DNA matches it firmly. Rows may omit the clone size; those that give it use once, few, many or a size class.

abundance: NA
v_gene: TRBV3-1/TRBV3-2
j_gene: TRBJ2-1
d_gene: TRBD1
CDR3aa: CASSRPGQGFYNEQFF
CDR3nt: TGTGCCAGCAGCCGACCGGGACAGGGGTTTTACAATGAGCAGTTCTTC

abundance: NA
v_gene: TRBV5-1
j_gene: TRBJ1-4
d_gene: NA
CDR3aa: CASSLGSGTNEKLFF
CDR3nt: TGCGCCAGCAGCTTGGGGAGTGGAACTAATGAAAAACTGTTTTTT

abundance: NA
v_gene: TRBV10-2
j_gene: TRBJ2-1
d_gene: TRBD2
CDR3aa: CASSESAGGNNEQFF
CDR3nt: TGCGCCAGCAGTGAGTCAGCGGGGGGGAACAATGAGCAGTTCTTC

abundance: NA
v_gene: TRBV6-5
j_gene: TRBJ1-2
d_gene: NA
CDR3aa: CASSYDGSYGYTF
CDR3nt: TGTGCCAGCAGTTACGACGGGTCCTATGGCTACACCTTC

abundance: NA
v_gene: TRBV29-1
j_gene: TRBJ1-1
d_gene: TRBD1
CDR3aa: CSVDQGVTEAFF
CDR3nt: TGCAGCGTTGATCAGGGGGTCACTGAAGCTTTCTTT

abundance: NA
v_gene: TRBV7-7
j_gene: TRBJ2-2
d_gene: NA
CDR3aa: CASSFGGTGELFF
CDR3nt: TGTGCTAGCAGCTTCGGGGGCACCGGGGAGCTGTTTTTT

abundance: NA
v_gene: TRBV4-2
j_gene: TRBJ1-2
d_gene: NA
CDR3aa: CASSQDPLTGRLYGYTF
CDR3nt: TGTGCCAGCAGCCAAGATCCTTTGACAGGAAGGCTCTATGGCTACACCTTC

abundance: NA
v_gene: TRBV11-1
j_gene: TRBJ2-7
d_gene: TRBD1
CDR3aa: CASGDRTYEQYF
CDR3nt: TGTGCCAGCGGGGACAGAACCTACGAGCAGTACTTC

abundance: NA
v_gene: TRBV5-1
j_gene: TRBJ2-7
d_gene: NA
CDR3aa: CASSLEQASYEQYF
CDR3nt: TGCGCCAGCAGCTTGGAACAGGCCTCCTACGAGCAGTACTTC

abundance: NA
v_gene: TRBV7-9
j_gene: TRBJ2-3
d_gene: TRBD1
CDR3aa: CASSPPLRGSFSTDTQYF
CDR3nt: TGTGCCAGCAGCCCCCCCCTCAGGGGGAGCTTTTCCACAGATACGCAGTATTTT

abundance: NA
v_gene: TRBV30
j_gene: TRBJ1-5
d_gene: TRBD1
CDR3aa: CAWSTYRDRSNQPQHF
CDR3nt: TGTGCCTGGAGTACTTATAGGGACAGGAGCAATCAGCCCCAGCATTTT

abundance: few
v_gene: TRBV19
j_gene: TRBJ2-3
d_gene: NA
CDR3aa: CASSIRAGSTDTQYF
CDR3nt: TGTGCCAGTAGTATCCGAGCAGGGTCGACAGATACGCAGTATTTT

abundance: few
v_gene: TRBV2
j_gene: TRBJ1-6
d_gene: NA
CDR3aa: CASRAGPPGGSPLHF
CDR3nt: TGTGCCAGCAGGGCGGGACCCCCAGGCGGTTCACCCCTCCACTTT

abundance: NA
v_gene: TRBV4-1
j_gene: TRBJ1-5
d_gene: NA
CDR3aa: CASSQINQPQHF
CDR3nt: TGCGCCAGCAGCCAAATAAATCAGCCCCAGCATTTT

abundance: once
v_gene: TRBV19
j_gene: TRBJ1-6
d_gene: TRBD1
CDR3aa: CATRQGHSPLHF
CDR3nt: TGTGCCACCAGACAGGGCCACTCACCCCTCCACTTT

abundance: NA
v_gene: TRBV7-3
j_gene: TRBJ2-3
d_gene: TRBD2
CDR3aa: CASSLIGGGSDTQYF
CDR3nt: TGTGCCAGCAGCTTAATCGGCGGGGGTTCAGATACGCAGTATTTT

abundance: NA
v_gene: TRBV27
j_gene: TRBJ2-3
d_gene: TRBD1
CDR3aa: CASSLLDRVTDTQYF
CDR3nt: TGTGCCAGCAGTTTATTGGACAGGGTCACAGATACGCAGTATTTT

abundance: NA
v_gene: TRBV6-4
j_gene: TRBJ2-5
d_gene: TRBD2
CDR3aa: CASSGAPLAGVQETQYF
CDR3nt: TGTGCCAGCAGTGGCGCCCCCCTAGCGGGGGTTCAAGAGACCCAGTACTTC

abundance: NA
v_gene: TRBV7-2
j_gene: TRBJ1-2
d_gene: NA
CDR3aa: CASSLVVGPDYGYTF
CDR3nt: TGTGCCAGCAGCTTAGTCGTGGGGCCGGACTATGGCTACACCTTC

abundance: NA
v_gene: TRBV7-2
j_gene: TRBJ2-1
d_gene: TRBD2
CDR3aa: CASSPIGGGGSSYNEQFF
CDR3nt: TGTGCCAGCAGCCCAATTGGCGGGGGGGGTAGCTCCTACAATGAGCAGTTCTTC

abundance: NA
v_gene: TRBV6-2/TRBV6-3
j_gene: TRBJ1-3
d_gene: NA
CDR3aa: CASSKSSGNTIYF
CDR3nt: TGTGCCAGCAGCAAGAGCTCTGGAAACACCATATATTTT

abundance: NA
v_gene: TRBV13
j_gene: TRBJ1-6
d_gene: TRBD1
CDR3aa: CASSLEAGGHSPLHF
CDR3nt: TGTGCCAGCAGCTTAGAGGCAGGGGGCCATTCACCCCTCCACTTT

abundance: NA
v_gene: TRBV5-1
j_gene: TRBJ1-2
d_gene: TRBD1
CDR3aa: CASSIGDRPYGYTF
CDR3nt: TGCGCCAGCAGCATCGGGGACAGACCCTATGGCTACACCTTC